This T cell receptor beta chain was recovered during a study of technical replicates of blood from a few donors. Using immunoSEQ multiplex PCR, the repertoire was profiled, and TCRdb retains in-frame clones only, with some absent. The profile shows roughly 70,000 clones, 92% of them singletons. The sample comprised T cells isolated from PBMCs. This TCR was sampled from a human donor in good health.

The CDR3 is CASRRSTGESQYF. For the CDR3, the DNA is TGTGCCAGCAGAAGATCGACAGGGGAGTCGCAGTATTTT. The J gene is TRBJ2-3, the V gene TRBV6-5; 8 bases agree with TRBD1. V lost 6 bases, J lost 10 bases, and 9 bases stayed unmatched. Germline V lookup: CDR1 MNHEY, CDR2 SVGAGI. The CDR3 spans 13 residues.